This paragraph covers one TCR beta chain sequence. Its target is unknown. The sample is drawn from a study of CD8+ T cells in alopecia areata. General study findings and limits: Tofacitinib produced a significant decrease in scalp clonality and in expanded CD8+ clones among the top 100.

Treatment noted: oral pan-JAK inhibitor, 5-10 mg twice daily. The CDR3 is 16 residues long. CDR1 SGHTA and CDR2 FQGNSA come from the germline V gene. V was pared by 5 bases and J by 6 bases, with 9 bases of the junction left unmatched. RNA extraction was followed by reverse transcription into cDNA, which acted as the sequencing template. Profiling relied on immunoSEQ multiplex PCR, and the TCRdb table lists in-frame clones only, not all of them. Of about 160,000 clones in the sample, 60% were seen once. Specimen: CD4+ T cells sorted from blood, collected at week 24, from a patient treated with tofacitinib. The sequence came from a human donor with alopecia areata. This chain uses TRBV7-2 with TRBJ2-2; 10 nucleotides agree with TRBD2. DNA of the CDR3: TGTGCCAGCAGCGAAAGAGCGGGGGGGTCCCCCGGGGAGCTGTTTTTT. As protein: CASSERAGGSPGELFF. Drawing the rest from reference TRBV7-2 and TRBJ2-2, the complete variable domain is GAGVSQSPSNKVTEKGKDVELRCDPISGHTALYWYRQSLGQGLEFLIYFQGNSAPDKSGLPSDRFSAERTGGSVSTLTIQRTQQEDSAVYLCASSERAGGSPGELFFGEGSRLTVL.